This T cell receptor beta chain is from a study of cytomegalovirus exposure and HLA in healthy donors. This clone appeared a single time. Its specificity is unknown. Profiled with immunoSEQ multiplex PCR; TCRdb holds only in-frame clones, not every one. This repertoire shows around 300,000 clones, about 86% found once; its top ten account for 1%. Overall study results and limits: It was found in a later analysis that first-cohort TCR clusters tended to co-occur in the 90 to 150 validation repertoires. TCR sequences were mostly rare, though some public TCRs occurred in many donors.

J lost 2 bases, V lost 3 bases, and 7 bases had no gene match. Per germline, CDR1 SGDLS and CDR2 YYNGEE. This CDR3 comprises 15 residues. The chain is built from TRBV9 and TRBJ1-1; the match to TRBD1 covers 7 bases. The specimen was PBMCs. The TCR was taken from a woman aged 18-29 years in good health and CMV-seronegative. In DNA form, the CDR3 reads TGTGCCAGCAGCGCGCAGACAGGGCGAAACACTGAAGCTTTCTTT. Protein product: CASSAQTGRNTEAFF.